This passage covers 19 T cell receptor beta chains from one sample sequenced in a study of cytomegalovirus exposure and HLA in healthy donors. The PCR was carried out with 60 Vbeta primers and 13 Jbeta primers. Here immunoSEQ multiplex PCR was the method, and the copy in TCRdb shows in-frame clones only, minus some. In the table there are tens of thousands of clones, 75% of which are singletons. Sequenced material: PBMCs. These receptors came from a man aged 55 to 69 in good health and CMV-seropositive.

The sample holds a few counts of this clone. The chain has TRBV6-1 and TRBJ2-1; 10 bases align to TRBD2. Germline values: CDR1 MNHNS, CDR2 SASEGT. The CDR3 covers 15 residues. The V and J ends lost 4 bases and 7 bases, in that order; junction bases with no gene match: 7. CDR3 residues: CASSGSAGGPNEQFF. CDR3 sequence (DNA): TGTGCCAGCAGTGGGTCAGCGGGAGGGCCGAATGAGCAGTTCTTC.

This sequence joins TRBV9 and TRBJ2-3, with D tentatively TRBD1 (6 bases). V lost 4 bases, J lost 0 bases, and 12 bases lay in between. Per germline, CDR1 SGDLS and CDR2 YYNGEE. CDR3 size: 15 residues. This CDR3 reads CASSPGTPSTDTQYF. The CDR3 DNA is TGTGCCAGCAGCCCTGGGACACCTAGCACAGATACGCAGTATTTT.

The chain combines TRBV27 with TRBJ1-5; D gene ambiguous. Germline CDR1 reads MNHEY; CDR2 reads SMNVEV (reference sequence). V lost 3 bases and J 0 bases, leaving 3 bases between the germline ends. CDR3 length: 13 residues. The CDR3 sequence: CASSFYSNQPQHF. For the CDR3, the DNA is TGTGCCAGCAGTTTCTATAGCAATCAGCCCCAGCATTTT.

The genes are TRBV7-8 and TRBJ2-7; D not resolved. V shed 1 base and J shed 6 bases, with 10 bases lying between them. The CDR3 totals 13 residues. Germline CDR1 is SGHVS and CDR2 is FQNEAQ. CDR3 sequence reads: CASSLGLSGEQYF. CDR3 bases: TGTGCCAGCAGCTTAGGGCTGTCGGGCGAGCAGTACTTC.

The chain couples TRBV27 to TRBJ2-1; maybe TRBD2 (5 bases). V lost 6 bases to trimming and J lost 7 bases, with 13 bases between them. Looked up from germline, CDR1 is MNHEY and CDR2 is SMNVEV (reference sequence). The length of the CDR3 is 13 residues. The CDR3 loop is CASSHTGVNEQFF. The CDR3 region has the DNA TGTGCCAGCAGCCACACCGGGGTAAATGAGCAGTTCTTC.

This clone was seen a handful of times. The rearrangement links TRBV28 to TRBJ1-4, with D maybe TRBD1 (5 bases). Germline V CDR1 and CDR2: MDHEN, SYDVKM. The CDR3 spans 15 residues. Trimming shortened V by 5 bases and J by 0 bases, and 10 bases separated the two germline ends. CDR3 DNA sequence: TGTGCCAGCAGTCCGGGGGGTGCAACTAATGAAAAACTGTTTTTT. As protein: CASSPGGATNEKLFF.

The V call is TRBV7-8, the J call TRBJ2-7, with a possible D match to TRBD2 (6 bases). Germline-derived CDR1 and CDR2 are SGHVS and FQNEAQ. Deletions cut 8 bases from V and 7 bases from J, with 27 bases between. The CDR3 sequence is 16 residues long. DNA for the CDR3: TGTGCCAGCTCCCCAAGAGCGGGTGGGGGGACGATTGAGCAGTACTTC. Its translation: CASSPRAGGGTIEQYF.

This rearrangement joins TRBV5-1 to TRBJ2-3; weak D call: TRBD2 (6 bases). Germline lookup yields CDR1 SGHRS and CDR2 YFSETQ. This CDR3 is built from 16 residues. V was pared by 1 base and J by 0 bases, with 12 bases between. Here the CDR3 reads CASSLMGGISTDTQYF. In DNA, the CDR3 is TGCGCCAGCAGCTTGATGGGGGGAATTAGCACAGATACGCAGTATTTT.

The chain uses TRBV5-1 and TRBJ2-3; TRBD2 might be the D (5 bases). Trimming cost V 2 bases and J 6 bases, with 13 bases left between them. The CDR3 loop spans 14 amino acids. Germline V gene data show CDR1 as SGHRS and CDR2 as YFSETQ. The CDR3 sequence is CASSFGRERDTQYF. In DNA, the CDR3 is TGCGCCAGCAGCTTTGGGCGCGAGCGGGATACGCAGTATTTT. The full variable domain, in which reference TRBV5-1 and TRBJ2-3 provide the parts outside the CDR3, is KAGVTQTPRYLIKTRGQQVTLSCSPISGHRSVSWYQQTPGQGLQFLFEYFSETQRNKGNFPGRFSGRQFSNSRSEMNVSTLELGDSALYLCASSFGRERDTQYFGPGTRLTVL.

The V gene is TRBV19, the J gene TRBJ1-5; D might be TRBD1 (5 bases). Germline CDR1 LNHDA, CDR2 SQIVND (reference sequence). The CDR3 has 16 amino acids. V was shortened by 2 bases and J by 0 bases, with 11 bases between the two germline ends. For the CDR3, the DNA is TGTGCCAGTAGTATATCGGGGGGGTATAGCAATCAGCCCCAGCATTTT. It translates to CASSISGGYSNQPQHF.

The chain is built from TRBV5-1 and TRBJ2-7; possibly TRBD2 for D (5 bases). V lost 1 base to trimming and J lost 5 bases, with 16 bases between them. CDR1 SGHRS and CDR2 YFSETQ come from the germline V gene. This CDR3 contains 15 residues. The CDR3 DNA is TGCGCCAGCAGCTTGCAACCCGGGGTAGGCAACGAGCAGTACTTC. Its protein product is CASSLQPGVGNEQYF.

This clone showed up just once. The rearrangement links TRBV5-1 to TRBJ1-1; maybe TRBD1 (6 bases). Germline loops: CDR1 SGHRS, CDR2 YFSETQ. V was pared by 3 bases and J by 2 bases, with 11 bases between. CDR3 length: 14 residues. This chain's CDR3 is CASSSGHQNTEAFF. Here the CDR3 DNA reads TGCGCCAGCAGCTCGGGACACCAAAACACTGAAGCTTTCTTT.

The chain has TRBV28 and TRBJ2-4; 13 positions match TRBD2. CDR1 MDHEN and CDR2 SYDVKM come from the germline V gene. The ends lost 5 bases at V and 4 bases at J; junction bases unmatched: 14. The CDR3 is 19 amino acids. The CDR3 is CASSPLLAGGPSPKNIQYF. In DNA form, the CDR3 reads TGTGCCAGCAGTCCCTTACTAGCGGGGGGGCCGAGTCCAAAAAACATTCAGTACTTC.

The chain has TRBV9 and TRBJ2-3; 9 bases map to TRBD2. The CDR3 contains 16 residues. Germline CDR1 reads SGDLS; CDR2 reads YYNGEE. V lost 3 bases, J lost 2 bases, and 7 bases stayed unmatched. CDR3: CASSAEPGLATDTQYF. CDR3 DNA: TGTGCCAGCAGCGCAGAACCGGGACTAGCCACAGATACGCAGTATTTT.

The CDR3 protein is CASSFLQGYYEQYF. DNA of the CDR3: TGTGCCAGCAGCTTCTTGCAGGGATACTACGAGCAGTACTTC. J is TRBJ2-7 and V is TRBV7-9; a possible D gene is TRBD1 (5 bases). V was pared by 3 bases and J by 3 bases, with 12 bases between. Germline V gene lookup returns CDR1 SEHNR and CDR2 FQNEAQ (reference sequence). The CDR3 is 14 residues long.

J is TRBJ2-4 and V is TRBV4-1, with TRBD1 matching 7 bases. The CDR3 is 16 residues long. V was clipped by 4 bases and J by 0 bases; unmatched bases: 6. The V gene's germline CDR1 is MGHRA and CDR2 YSYEKL. DNA for the CDR3: TGCGCCAGCAGCCCCAGACAGGGTTTAGCCAAAAACATTCAGTACTTC. This codes for CASSPRQGLAKNIQYF.

This chain uses TRBV18 with TRBJ1-6; D possibly corresponds to TRBD1 (5 bases). Germline V lookup: CDR1 KGHSH, CDR2 LQKENI. The CDR3 extends over 13 amino acids. Trimming stripped 2 bases from V and 10 bases from J, with 9 bases between. The CDR3 protein is CASSPVQDSPLHF. The CDR3 nucleotides read TGTGCCAGCTCACCAGTACAGGACTCACCCCTCCACTTT.

The chain links TRBV19 to TRBJ2-5; 8 nucleotides align to TRBD2. CDR1 is LNHDA, CDR2 SQIVND, per germline (reference sequence). The CDR3 covers 14 residues. Losses at the gene ends were 7 bases for V and 2 bases for J; bases not matched to a gene: 6. CDR3 coding DNA: TGTGCCAGTAAGCGAACTAGCGGACAAGAGACCCAGTACTTC. Its protein product is CASKRTSGQETQYF.

This clone was picked up one time. The chain has TRBV29-1 and TRBJ2-1; a possible D gene is TRBD2 (5 bases). The V end was cut by 5 bases, the J end by 4 bases, with 9 bases between. CDR1 and CDR2 (germline): SQVTM, ANQGSEA. The CDR3 is 12 residues long. The CDR3 region is CSVLSGYNEQFF. CDR3 bases: TGCAGCGTTCTTTCGGGGTACAATGAGCAGTTCTTC.